These 23 T cell receptor delta chains were all obtained from the same sample, sequenced in a study of delta chains in infants with herpesvirus infections. PBMC RNA was reverse transcribed using gamma-chain- and delta-chain-specific primers. TCRdb reanalysed the RT-PCR reads via CATT. Of more than 550 delta-chain clones listed, roughly 64% are singletons. This specimen was peripheral blood, taken at time point 4 of longitudinal follow-up. These receptors were collected from a human donor who was a Ugandan infant, either HIV-exposed or HIV-unexposed (not recorded which).

A word on this clone: This likely reflects a read error, since a far larger clone is one base away. The rearrangement joins TRDV1 to TRDJ1; 10 bases line up with TRDD3. Trimming removed 2 bases from V and 3 bases from J; junction bases left unmatched: 21. The CDR3 has 21 residues. The germline CDR1 and CDR2 sequences are TSWWSYY and QGS. The DNA for the CDR3 is TGTGCTCTTGGGGAATGGGACCGGGCATCCCCATTACTGGGGGATTCCGATAAACTCATCTTT. Translation gives CALGEWDRASPLLGDSDKLIF.

This clone was detected only once. A far larger clone differs by one base, so this is likely a read error. The chain is built from TRDV3 and TRDJ1; D is ambiguous. Germline CDR1 TVYSNPD, CDR2 GDNSRS (reference sequence). V lost 1 base and J lost 3, with 18 bases in between. This CDR3 comprises 15 residues. The DNA of the CDR3 is TGTGCCTTTATAAATCCGTACTGTCTTGCCGATAAACTCATCTTT. The encoded protein is CAFINPYCLADKLIF.

The chain links TRAV23/DV6 to TRDJ1; the match to TRDD3 covers 13 bases. The CDR3 has 17 amino acids. Germline V CDR1 and CDR2: NTAFDY, IRPDVSE (reference sequence). The CDR3 loop reads CAGSPQRLGDTLIELIF. In DNA, the CDR3 is TGTGCTGGGTCGCCCCAAAGACTGGGGGATACGTTAATTGAACTCATCTTT.

A word on this clone: Since a far larger clone is one base different, this is likely a read error. CDR3 bases: TGTGCCTTTATCCCACTTCCTACTCTCTGGTGGATGAAGACCGATAAACTCATCTTT. This encodes CAFIPLPTLWWMKTDKLIF. V usage is TRDV3 and J usage is TRDJ1, with TRDD2 matching 8 bases. J lost 2 bases, V lost 1 base, and 21 bases had no gene match. The CDR3 runs to 19 residues. Germline V CDR1 and CDR2: TVYSNPD, GDNSRS (reference sequence).

This clone is medium-sized (0.01 to 0.1%) within its sample. Other DNA sequences in the same sample also yield this CDR3. The chain uses TRDV1 and TRDJ1; 10 bases are a match to TRDD3. The CDR3 totals 22 residues. V shed 0 bases and J 0 bases; nucleotides not matched to a gene: 19. The germline V gene has CDR1 TSWWSYY and CDR2 QGS. The CDR3 region is CALGELIFLFTGGFTYTDKLIF. CDR3 in DNA: TGTGCTCTTGGGGAACTGATCTTCCTATTTACTGGGGGATTCACGTACACCGATAAACTCATCTTT.

As to this clone: One base separates it from a far larger clone, so it is likely a read error. V gene TRDV2 combines with J gene TRDJ3, with TRDD3 identical over 11 bases. CDR3 size: 23 residues. From germline, CDR1 is GEAIGNYY and CDR2 EKD. Germline trimming cut 1 base from V and 0 bases from J; bases unmatched to any gene: 16. The CDR3 DNA is TGTGCCTGTGACACTCGTAGTGGGGGATACGCGGGGCTCGACTCCTGGGACACCCGACAGATGTTTTTC. Protein product: CACDTRSGGYAGLDSWDTRQMFF.

Within the sample, this clone is medium-sized. This chain links TRAV23/DV6 with TRDJ1; TRDD3 is a possible D gene (5 bases). The CDR3 has 16 amino acids. The V and J ends lost 0 bases and 0 bases respectively, with 15 bases between them. CDR1 is NTAFDY, CDR2 IRPDVSE, per germline (reference sequence). CDR3 loop: CAASTPGPTYTDKLIF. The DNA of the CDR3 is TGTGCAGCAAGCACACCTGGGCCGACGTACACCGATAAACTCATCTTT.

On this clone itself: This is likely an artifact of a read error, given a far larger clone one base away. The same CDR3 arises from other DNA sequences in this sample as well. The V call is TRDV3, the J call TRDJ1; 12 bases map to TRDD3. Germline CDR1 reads TVYSNPD; CDR2 reads GDNSRS (reference sequence). After removal of 5 bases from V and 0 bases from J, the junction contained 22 bases not matched to a gene. CDR3 size: 20 residues. CDR3 nucleotides: TGTGCCCTCCCTACTGGGGGATACTTCCCAACCATCCCATACACCGATAAACTCATCTTT. It translates to CALPTGGYFPTIPYTDKLIF.

With respect to this clone: Possible read error: a much larger clone is one base away. In the same sample, other DNA sequences code for this CDR3. V usage is TRDV1 and J usage is TRDJ1, with 10 bases identical to TRDD3. Germline V gene sequence: CDR1 TSWWSYY, CDR2 QGS. This CDR3 has 22 amino acids. In DNA form, the CDR3 reads TGTGCTCTTGGGGAACTGATCTTCCTATTTACTGGGGGATTCACGTACACCGATAAGCTCATCTTT. Its translation is CALGELIFLFTGGFTYTDKLIF.

The chain carries TRDV2 and TRDJ1; 8 bases agree with TRDD3. Germline loops: CDR1 GEAIGNYY, CDR2 EKD. This CDR3 is 18 amino acids long. Trimming took 0 bases from V and 0 from J; bases not matched to a gene: 11. CDR3 nucleotide sequence: TGTGCCTGTGACACCCTGGGGGACCCTCCATATTACACCGATAAACTCATCTTT. Residues: CACDTLGDPPYYTDKLIF.

This clone was detected once. The chain couples TRDV2 to TRDJ1; 13 nucleotides match TRDD3. V lost 1 base and J lost 0; bases outside the gene matches: 1. The CDR3 is 16 residues long. The germline gives CDR1 GEAIGNYY, CDR2 EKD. The CDR3 region has the DNA TGTGCCTGTGACACACTGGGGGATACGAACACCGATAAACTCATCTTT. Residues: CACDTLGDTNTDKLIF.

Comment on this clone: A far larger clone is just one base off, so this is likely a read error. The sample has other DNA sequences that encode this CDR3 too. The V call is TRDV1, the J call TRDJ1; the D gene is possibly TRDD2 (5 bases). The CDR3 consists of 22 residues. Germline assignment: CDR1 TSWWSYY and CDR2 QGS. V lost 0 bases to trimming and J lost 3 bases, with 32 bases between them. The CDR3 DNA is TGTGCTCTTGGGGAACTCCTTCTCCACCACCCGGCCCTCCTGCGGACGGCCGATAAACTCATCTTT. Residues: CALGELLLHHPALLRTADKLIF.

In the case of this clone: A much bigger clone sits one base away, suggesting this may be a read error. The V and J genes are TRDV1 and TRDJ1; the match to TRDD3 covers 12 bases. V lost 2 bases to trimming and J lost 5 bases; unmatched junction nucleotides: 15. This CDR3 region has 19 residues. CDR1 is TSWWSYY and CDR2 is QGS in the germline V gene. The CDR3 here is CALGERHSNWGILDDKLIF. CDR3 nucleotides: TGTGCTCTTGGGGAAAGGCATTCCAACTGGGGGATACTAGATGATAAACTCATCTTT.

Of note for this clone: A far more abundant clone sits one base away, making this likely a read error. This chain joins TRDV1 and TRDJ1, with 12 positions matching TRDD3. Losses at the gene ends were 0 bases for V and 4 bases for J; bases not matched to a gene: 21. In germline, CDR1 is TSWWSYY, CDR2 QGS. The CDR3 extends over 22 amino acids. DNA of the CDR3: TGTGCTCTTGGGGAACTAGAAGCCTTCCTCCCGTACTGGGGGATACAATACGATAAACTCATCTTT. Amino acids: CALGELEAFLPYWGIQYDKLIF.

In the case of this clone: A far larger clone is one base from this, pointing to a likely read error. This chain joins TRDV1 and TRDJ1; 7 nucleotides align to TRDD3. Germline V gene data show CDR1 as TSWWSYY and CDR2 as QGS. Trimming at V came to 9 bases and at J to 4 bases, leaving 20 bases not matched to a gene. The CDR3 covers 17 residues. This CDR3 is CALGTLGTWGSGDKLIF. CDR3 DNA: TGTGCTCTCGGAACCCTCGGGACCTGGGGGTCCGGCGATAAACTCATCTTT.

In the case of this clone: A far larger clone is a single base away, which makes a read error likely. The chain is built from TRDV3 and TRDJ1; D is possibly TRDD3 (8 bases). Trimming removed 4 bases from V and 1 base from J, with 31 bases in between. The CDR3 extends over 19 amino acids. In germline, CDR1 is TVYSNPD, CDR2 GDNSRS (reference sequence). The DNA of the CDR3 is TGTGCCTCTCCCCCTTCCTGCCGGGGGATAGTCAGAACCACCGATAAACTCATCTTT. Its translation: CASPPSCRGIVRTTDKLIF.

Worth noting for this clone: One base separates it from a far larger clone, so it is likely a read error. This chain joins TRDV1 and TRDJ1; 9 nucleotides match TRDD3. Losses at the gene ends were 1 base for V and 0 bases for J; bases not matched to a gene: 21. Germline CDR1 is TSWWSYY and CDR2 is QGS. This CDR3 has 22 amino acids. In DNA form, the CDR3 reads TGTGCTCTTGGGGAACATAGTCTTCCTAAGTACACTACTGGGGGAGACACCGATAAACTCATCTTT. Amino acid sequence: CALGEHSLPKYTTGGDTDKLIF.

This clone has just one count. A far larger clone differs by one base, so this is likely a read error. Additional DNA sequences in this sample encode the identical CDR3. This chain connects TRDV3 to TRDJ1, with 7 bases identical to TRDD3. In germline, CDR1 is TVYSNPD, CDR2 GDNSRS (reference sequence). The CDR3 contains 15 residues. The CDR3 DNA follows: TGTGCCTTTAGTATCTGGGGGTTATACACAGATAAACTCATCTTT. Amino acids: CAFSIWGLYTDKLIF.

This clone was observed once. This likely traces to a read error, being one base from a far larger clone. No V segment was called; the J segment is TRDJ2; TRDD3 is the table's D call and was not checked against the DNA. The CDR3 is made up of 24 amino acids. CDR3 bases: TGTGCTCGTGAAACCCCGCGGAGGAGGGGGGACTGGGGGATACTTGCGGTGTGGACAGCACAACTCTTCTTT. Residues: CARETPRRRGDWGILAVWTAQLFF.

In regard to this clone: A far larger clone is just one base off, so this is likely a read error. The chain recombines TRAV29/DV5 with TRDJ1; tentative D call: TRDD3 (7 bases). V was shortened by 0 bases and J by 13 bases, with 34 bases between the two germline ends. This CDR3 comprises 18 residues. Germline lookup yields CDR1 NSMFDY and CDR2 ISSIKDK. CDR3 sequence (DNA): TGTGCAGCAAGCGTCGATATTCCTAAGAGGTGGGGTACTGGGGTAGGCATCTTT. Its protein is CAASVDIPKRWGTGVGIF. Filled out from reference TRAV29/DV5 and TRDJ1, the complete variable domain reads DQQVKQNSPSLSVQEGRISILNCDYTNSMFDYFLWYKKYPAEGPTFLISISSIKDKNEDGRFTVFLNKSAKHLSLHIVPSQPGDSAVYFCAASVDIPKRWGTGVGIFGKGTRVTVEP.

By its share, this clone is large. The V gene is TRDV1, the J gene TRDJ1; 7 positions match TRDD3. CDR3 length: 20 amino acids. Germline lookup yields CDR1 TSWWSYY and CDR2 QGS. V lost 0 bases to trimming and J lost 0 bases; unmatched junction nucleotides: 16. CDR3 in amino acids: CALGELLLGICPEYTDKLIF. DNA of the CDR3: TGTGCTCTTGGGGAACTCCTACTGGGGATATGTCCTGAGTACACCGATAAACTCATCTTT.

To note about this clone: Since a far larger clone is one base different, this is likely a read error. This chain uses TRDV2 with TRDJ3; TRDD3 matches 11 bases. CDR1 is GEAIGNYY, CDR2 EKD, per germline. The CDR3 is 18 amino acids. The DNA for the CDR3 is TGTGCCTGTGACGTACTGGGGGATAGCTCCTGGGACACCCGACGGATGTTTTTC. Translated: CACDVLGDSSWDTRRMFF.

Remarks on this clone: A far larger clone is only one base removed, so a read error is likely. The gene calls are TRDV1 and TRDJ2; D assignment may be TRDD2 or TRDD3 (7 bases each). CDR1 is TSWWSYY and CDR2 is QGS in the germline V gene. Trimming took 5 bases from V and 7 from J, leaving 32 bases between them. The CDR3 has 20 residues. The CDR3 nucleotides are TGTGCTCTTGGGCAAGGGGTTCCTACTTGGGGGAACCGCTATATAGCACAACTCTTCTTT. It specifies CALGQGVPTWGNRYIAQLFF.